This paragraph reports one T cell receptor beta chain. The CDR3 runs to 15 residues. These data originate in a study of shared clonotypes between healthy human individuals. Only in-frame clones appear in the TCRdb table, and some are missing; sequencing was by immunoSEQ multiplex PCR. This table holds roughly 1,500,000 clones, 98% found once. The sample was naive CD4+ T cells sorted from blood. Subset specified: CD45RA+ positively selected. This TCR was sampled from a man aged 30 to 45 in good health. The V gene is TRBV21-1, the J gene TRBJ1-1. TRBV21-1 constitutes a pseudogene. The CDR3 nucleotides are TGTGCCAGCAGCAAAAGGCGTAGGGAGAACACTGAAGCTTTCTTT. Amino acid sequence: CASSKRRRENTEAFF.